Below are 13 T cell receptor beta chains sequenced from a single sample in a study of T cells expressing NK-cell markers. TCRdb reprocessed the 5' RACE reads and keeps a single row for each CDR3 protein, giving no DNA. Its listing shows about 460,000 distinct CDR3 sequences. The source material was blood T cells: a sorted CD56 or NKG2C T cell subset, CD4+ or CD8+ T cells, or bulk PBMC T cells (not recorded which). The receptors originated from a woman aged 50 to 60 in good health.

The CDR3 sequence: CSGVGSANEKLFF. This sequence joins TRBV20-1 and TRBJ1-4. CDR3 length: 13 amino acids. CDR1 and CDR2 from the germline V gene are DFQATT and SNEGSKA (reference sequence).

The chain uses TRBV5-1 and TRBJ2-7; the D call from TCRdb, TRBD2, cannot be confirmed without DNA. Germline loops: CDR1 SGHRS, CDR2 YFSETQ. The CDR3 contains 14 residues. Here the CDR3 reads CASSPSGRRLEQYF.

This chain connects TRBV6-5 to TRBJ2-7; there is no DNA to check the TCRdb D call of TRBD1. The CDR3 spans 14 residues. Germline lookup yields CDR1 MNHEY and CDR2 SVGAGI. CDR3 sequence: CASSQQTGGREQYF.

The chain couples TRBV5-1 to TRBJ1-2; checking the TCRdb D call of TRBD1 is not possible without DNA. Germline CDR1 SGHRS, CDR2 YFSETQ. The CDR3 runs to 14 residues. The CDR3 sequence is CASSLTTGSHGYTF. Full variable domain (missing parts from reference TRBV5-1 and TRBJ1-2): KAGVTQTPRYLIKTRGQQVTLSCSPISGHRSVSWYQQTPGQGLQFLFEYFSETQRNKGNFPGRFSGRQFSNSRSEMNVSTLELGDSALYLCASSLTTGSHGYTFGSGTRLTVV.

The V call is TRBV10-3, the J call TRBJ2-1; no DNA is available, so the TRBD2 call from TCRdb remains unchecked. Per the germline V gene, CDR1 is ENHRY and CDR2 is SYGVKD. The CDR3 loop spans 17 amino acids. CDR3 residues: CAISTGTSGSWGNEQFF.

V gene TRBV5-1 combines with J gene TRBJ2-3; TCRdb proposes TRBD1, but this gene call is untestable without DNA. The CDR3 is made up of 17 amino acids. Germline lookup yields CDR1 SGHRS and CDR2 YFSETQ. This CDR3 reads CASSNTGTHTSTDTQYF.

The J gene is TRBJ2-1, the V gene TRBV24-1; TCRdb returns TRBD2, unconfirmable since there is no DNA. The germline V gene encodes CDR1 KGHDR and CDR2 SFDVKD. This CDR3 is 19 amino acids long. The CDR3 spells CATSDLPGTSGSLASEQFF.

The V call is TRBV5-1, the J call TRBJ2-7; there is no DNA to check the TCRdb D call of TRBD1. There are 15 residues in the CDR3. Germline values: CDR1 SGHRS, CDR2 YFSETQ. The CDR3 is CASSLESGTAYEQYF.

The gene calls are TRBV5-1 and TRBJ1-2; without DNA, the TCRdb call of TRBD1 cannot be checked. The CDR3 runs 15 residues. CDR1 and CDR2 from the germline V gene are SGHRS and YFSETQ. CDR3 protein: CASDSGTGYSRGYTF.

The rearrangement links TRBV5-1 to TRBJ2-3. In germline, CDR1 is SGHRS, CDR2 YFSETQ. This CDR3 contains 15 residues. This chain's CDR3 is CASSLLGYVGDTQYF.

This chain uses TRBV25-1 with TRBJ2-5; the TCRdb D gene call, TRBD1, has no DNA to confirm it. CDR1 MGHDK and CDR2 SYGVNS come from the germline V gene. The CDR3 loop spans 16 amino acids. The CDR3 loop reads CASSALGTGELETQYF.

CDR3 sequence reads: CASSLFTGVQEAFF. V gene TRBV5-1 combines with J gene TRBJ1-1; TCRdb's D call, TRBD1, is unchecked because there is no DNA. The germline V gene has CDR1 SGHRS and CDR2 YFSETQ. The CDR3 contains 14 residues.

The chain links TRBV20-1 to TRBJ2-1; TCRdb designates TRBD2, a call that cannot be tested without DNA. CDR3 length: 12 amino acids. The V gene's germline CDR1 is DFQATT and CDR2 SNEGSKA (reference sequence). The CDR3 region is CSASRVGGEQFF.